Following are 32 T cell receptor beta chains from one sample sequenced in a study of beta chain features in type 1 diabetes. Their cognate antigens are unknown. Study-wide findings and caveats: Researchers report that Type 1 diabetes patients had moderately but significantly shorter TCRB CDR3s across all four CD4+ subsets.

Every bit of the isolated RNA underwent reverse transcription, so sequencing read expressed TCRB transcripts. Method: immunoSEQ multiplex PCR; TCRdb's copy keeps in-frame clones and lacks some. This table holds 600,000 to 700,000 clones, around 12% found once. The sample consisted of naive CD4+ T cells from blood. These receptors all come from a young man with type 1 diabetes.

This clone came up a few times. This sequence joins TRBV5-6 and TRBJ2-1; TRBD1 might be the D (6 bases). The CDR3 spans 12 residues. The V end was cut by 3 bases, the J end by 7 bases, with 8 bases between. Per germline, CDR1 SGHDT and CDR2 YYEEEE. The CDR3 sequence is CASSSQGNEQFF. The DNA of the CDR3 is TGTGCCAGCAGCTCACAGGGTAATGAGCAGTTCTTC.

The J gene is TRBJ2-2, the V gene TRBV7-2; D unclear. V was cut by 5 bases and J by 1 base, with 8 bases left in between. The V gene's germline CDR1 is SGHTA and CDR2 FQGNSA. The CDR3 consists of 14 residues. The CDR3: CASSERQNTGELFF. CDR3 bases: TGTGCCAGCAGCGAGCGACAGAACACCGGGGAGCTGTTTTTT.

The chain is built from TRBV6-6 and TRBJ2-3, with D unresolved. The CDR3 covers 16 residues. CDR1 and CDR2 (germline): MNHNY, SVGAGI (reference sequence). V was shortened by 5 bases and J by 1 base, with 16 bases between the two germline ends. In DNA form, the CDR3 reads TGTGCCAGCAGTCTGCCCCTTGGTGGGGGCACAGATACGCAGTATTTT. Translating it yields CASSLPLGGGTDTQYF.

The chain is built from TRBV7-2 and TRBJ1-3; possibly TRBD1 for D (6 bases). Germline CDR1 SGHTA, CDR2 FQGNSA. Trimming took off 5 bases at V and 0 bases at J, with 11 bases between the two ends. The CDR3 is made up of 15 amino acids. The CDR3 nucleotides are TGTGCCAGCAGCAAACAGGGAAACTCTGGAAACACCATATATTTT. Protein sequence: CASSKQGNSGNTIYF.

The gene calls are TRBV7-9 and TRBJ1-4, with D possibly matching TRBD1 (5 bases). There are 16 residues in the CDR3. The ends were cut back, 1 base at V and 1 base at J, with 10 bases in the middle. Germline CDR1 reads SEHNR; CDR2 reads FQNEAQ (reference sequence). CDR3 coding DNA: TGTGCCAGCAGCTTAGAAGGGGATGGAACTAATGAAAAACTGTTTTTT. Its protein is CASSLEGDGTNEKLFF.

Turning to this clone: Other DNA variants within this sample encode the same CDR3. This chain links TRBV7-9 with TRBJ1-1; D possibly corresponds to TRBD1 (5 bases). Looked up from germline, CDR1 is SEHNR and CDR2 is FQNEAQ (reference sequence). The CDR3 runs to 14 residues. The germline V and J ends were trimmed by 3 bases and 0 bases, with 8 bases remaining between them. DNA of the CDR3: TGTGCCAGCAGCTTTGGGACGGTGAACACTGAAGCTTTCTTT. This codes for CASSFGTVNTEAFF.

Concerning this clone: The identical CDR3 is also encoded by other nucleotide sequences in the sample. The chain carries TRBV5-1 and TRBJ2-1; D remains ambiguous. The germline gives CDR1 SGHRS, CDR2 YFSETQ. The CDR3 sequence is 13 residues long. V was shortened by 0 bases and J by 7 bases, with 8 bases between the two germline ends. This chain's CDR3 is CASSLEVVNEQFF. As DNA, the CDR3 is TGCGCCAGCAGCTTGGAGGTAGTGAATGAGCAGTTCTTC.

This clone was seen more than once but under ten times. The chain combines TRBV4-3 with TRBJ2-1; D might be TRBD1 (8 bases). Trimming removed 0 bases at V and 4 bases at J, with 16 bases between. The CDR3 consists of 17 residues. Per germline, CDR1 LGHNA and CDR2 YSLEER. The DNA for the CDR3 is TGCGCCAGCAGCCAAGATGGACAGGGAGCGGGATACAATGAGCAGTTCTTC. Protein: CASSQDGQGAGYNEQFF.

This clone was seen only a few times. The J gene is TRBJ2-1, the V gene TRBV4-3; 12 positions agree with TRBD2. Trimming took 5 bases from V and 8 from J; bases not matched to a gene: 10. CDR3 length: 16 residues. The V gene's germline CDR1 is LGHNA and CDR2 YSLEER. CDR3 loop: CASSSQLAGGSHEQFF. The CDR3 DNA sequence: TGCGCCAGCAGCTCTCAACTAGCGGGGGGCTCCCATGAGCAGTTCTTC.

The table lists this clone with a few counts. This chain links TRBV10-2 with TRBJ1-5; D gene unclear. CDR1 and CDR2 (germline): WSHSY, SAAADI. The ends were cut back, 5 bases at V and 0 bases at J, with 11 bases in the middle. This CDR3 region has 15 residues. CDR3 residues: CASSSREYSNQPQHF. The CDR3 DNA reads TGCGCCAGCAGTTCTAGGGAGTATAGCAATCAGCCCCAGCATTTT.

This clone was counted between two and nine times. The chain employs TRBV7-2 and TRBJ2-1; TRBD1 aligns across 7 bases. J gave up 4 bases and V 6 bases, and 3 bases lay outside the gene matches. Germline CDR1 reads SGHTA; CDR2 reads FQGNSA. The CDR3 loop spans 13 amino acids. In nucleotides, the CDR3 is TGTGCCAGCAGACGGGGACAGTACAATGAGCAGTTCTTC. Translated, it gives CASRRGQYNEQFF.

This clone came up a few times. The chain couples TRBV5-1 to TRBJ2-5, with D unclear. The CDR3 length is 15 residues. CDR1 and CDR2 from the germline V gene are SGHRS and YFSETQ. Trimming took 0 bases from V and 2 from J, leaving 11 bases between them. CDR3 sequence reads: CASSLGTPGQETQYF. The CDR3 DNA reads TGCGCCAGCAGCTTGGGCACTCCCGGTCAAGAGACCCAGTACTTC.

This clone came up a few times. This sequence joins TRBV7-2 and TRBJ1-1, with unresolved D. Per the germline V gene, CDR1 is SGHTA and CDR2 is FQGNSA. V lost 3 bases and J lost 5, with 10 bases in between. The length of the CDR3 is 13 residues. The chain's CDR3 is CASSFKGRTEAFF. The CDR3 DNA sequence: TGTGCCAGCAGCTTTAAGGGAAGGACTGAAGCTTTCTTT.

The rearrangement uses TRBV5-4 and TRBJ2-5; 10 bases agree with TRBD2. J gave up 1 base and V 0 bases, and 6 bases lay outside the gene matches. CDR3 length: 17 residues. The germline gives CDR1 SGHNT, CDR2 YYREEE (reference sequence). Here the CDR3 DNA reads TGTGCCAGCAGCTTGGGAGGTAGCGGGGGGTCCCAAGAGACCCAGTACTTC. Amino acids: CASSLGGSGGSQETQYF. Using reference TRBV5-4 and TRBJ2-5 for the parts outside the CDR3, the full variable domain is ETGVTQSPTHLIKTRGQQVTLRCSSQSGHNTVSWYQQALGQGPQFIFQYYREEENGRGNFPPRFSGLQFPNYSSELNVNALELDDSALYLCASSLGGSGGSQETQYFGPGTRLLVL.

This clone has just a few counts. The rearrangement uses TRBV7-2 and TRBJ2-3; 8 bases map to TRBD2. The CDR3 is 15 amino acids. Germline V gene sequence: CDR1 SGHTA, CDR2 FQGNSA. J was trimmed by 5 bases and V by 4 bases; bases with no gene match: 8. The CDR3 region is CASSSLAARLDTQYF. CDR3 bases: TGTGCCAGCAGCTCACTAGCGGCGCGATTAGATACGCAGTATTTT.

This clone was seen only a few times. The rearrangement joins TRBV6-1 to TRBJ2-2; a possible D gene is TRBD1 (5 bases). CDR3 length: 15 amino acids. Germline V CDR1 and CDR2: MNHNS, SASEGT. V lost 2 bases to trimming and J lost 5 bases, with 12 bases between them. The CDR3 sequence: CASSEPQGITGELFF. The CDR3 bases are TGTGCCAGCAGTGAACCCCAGGGAATTACCGGGGAGCTGTTTTTT.

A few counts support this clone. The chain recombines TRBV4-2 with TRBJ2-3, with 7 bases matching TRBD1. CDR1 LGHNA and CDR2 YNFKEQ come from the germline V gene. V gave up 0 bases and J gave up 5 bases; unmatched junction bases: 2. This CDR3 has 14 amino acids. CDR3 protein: CASSQDTGEDTQYF. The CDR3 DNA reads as TGTGCCAGCAGCCAAGATACAGGGGAAGATACGCAGTATTTT.

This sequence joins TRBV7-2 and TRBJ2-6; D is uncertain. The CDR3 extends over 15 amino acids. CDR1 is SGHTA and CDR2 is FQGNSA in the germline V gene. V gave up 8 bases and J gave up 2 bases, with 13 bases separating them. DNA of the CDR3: TGTGCCAGCTCCGATATGAGAACTGGGGCCAACGTCCTGACTTTC. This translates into CASSDMRTGANVLTF.

The CDR3: CASAGGGPFNSPLHF. The CDR3 DNA sequence: TGTGCCAGCGCCGGGGGGGGACCCTTTAATTCACCCCTCCACTTT. This sequence joins TRBV28 and TRBJ1-6, with D perhaps matching TRBD1 (5 bases). Trimming shortened V by 8 bases and J by 6 bases, and 17 bases separated the two germline ends. The CDR3 consists of 15 residues. Germline V gene lookup returns CDR1 MDHEN and CDR2 SYDVKM.

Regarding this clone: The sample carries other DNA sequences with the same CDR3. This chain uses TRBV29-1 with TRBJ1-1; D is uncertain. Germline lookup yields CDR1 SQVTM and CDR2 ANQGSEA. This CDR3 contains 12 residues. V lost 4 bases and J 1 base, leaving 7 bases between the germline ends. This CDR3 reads CSVVPQNTEAFF. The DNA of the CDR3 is TGCAGCGTTGTTCCTCAGAACACTGAAGCTTTCTTT.

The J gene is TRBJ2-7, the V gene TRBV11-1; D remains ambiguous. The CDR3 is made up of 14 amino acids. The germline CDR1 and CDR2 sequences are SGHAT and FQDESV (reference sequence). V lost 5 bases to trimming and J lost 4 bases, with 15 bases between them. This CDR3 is CASSEKAVNYEQYF. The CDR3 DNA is TGTGCCAGCAGCGAAAAGGCAGTAAATTACGAGCAGTACTTC.

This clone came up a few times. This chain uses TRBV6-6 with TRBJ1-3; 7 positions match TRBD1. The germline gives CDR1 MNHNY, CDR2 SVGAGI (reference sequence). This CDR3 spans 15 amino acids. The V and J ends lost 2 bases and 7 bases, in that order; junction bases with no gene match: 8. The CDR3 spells CASSYPDRTWNTIYF. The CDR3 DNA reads TGTGCCAGCAGTTACCCGGACAGGACGTGGAACACCATATATTTT.

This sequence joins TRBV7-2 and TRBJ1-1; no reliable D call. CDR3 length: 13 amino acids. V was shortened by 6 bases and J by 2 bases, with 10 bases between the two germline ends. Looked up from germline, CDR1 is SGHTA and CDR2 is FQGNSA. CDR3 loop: CASRRSTNTEAFF. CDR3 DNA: TGTGCCAGCAGGCGGAGCACCAACACTGAAGCTTTCTTT.

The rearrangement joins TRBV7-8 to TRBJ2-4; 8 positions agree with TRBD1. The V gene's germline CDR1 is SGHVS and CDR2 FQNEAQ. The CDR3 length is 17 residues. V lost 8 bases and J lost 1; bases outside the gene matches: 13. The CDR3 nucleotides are TGTGCCAGCGGGCATGACAGGGGCTTTTCCGCCAAAAACATTCAGTACTTC. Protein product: CASGHDRGFSAKNIQYF.

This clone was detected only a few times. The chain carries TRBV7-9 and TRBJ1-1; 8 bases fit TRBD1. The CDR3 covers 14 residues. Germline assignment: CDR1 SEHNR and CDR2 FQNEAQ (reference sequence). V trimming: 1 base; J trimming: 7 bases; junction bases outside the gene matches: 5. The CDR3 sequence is CASSLVRGLSEAFF. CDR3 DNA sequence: TGTGCCAGCAGCTTAGTCAGGGGGCTGAGTGAAGCTTTCTTT.

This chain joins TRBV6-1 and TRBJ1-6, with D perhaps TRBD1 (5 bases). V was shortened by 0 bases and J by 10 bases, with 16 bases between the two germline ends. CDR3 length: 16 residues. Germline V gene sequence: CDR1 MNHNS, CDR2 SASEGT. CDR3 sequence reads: CASSEASPGRLSPLHF. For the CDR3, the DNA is TGTGCCAGCAGTGAAGCCTCGCCGGGACGGCTGTCACCCCTCCACTTT.

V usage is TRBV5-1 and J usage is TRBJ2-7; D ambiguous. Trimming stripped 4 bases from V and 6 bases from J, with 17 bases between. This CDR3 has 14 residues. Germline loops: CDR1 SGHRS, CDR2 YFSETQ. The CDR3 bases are TGCGCCAGCAGCCCGGGCCAACCTGAAAGCGAGCAGTACTTC. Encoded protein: CASSPGQPESEQYF.

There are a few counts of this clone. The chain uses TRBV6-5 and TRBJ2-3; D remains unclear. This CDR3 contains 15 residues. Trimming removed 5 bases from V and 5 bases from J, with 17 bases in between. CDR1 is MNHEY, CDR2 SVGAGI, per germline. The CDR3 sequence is CASSMSQELGDTQYF. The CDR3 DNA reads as TGTGCCAGCAGTATGAGCCAAGAGCTCGGAGATACGCAGTATTTT.

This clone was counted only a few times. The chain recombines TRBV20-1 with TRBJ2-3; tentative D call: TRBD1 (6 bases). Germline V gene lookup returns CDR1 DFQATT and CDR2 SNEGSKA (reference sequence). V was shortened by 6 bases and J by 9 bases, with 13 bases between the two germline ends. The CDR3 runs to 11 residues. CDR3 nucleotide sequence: TGCAGTGCGAGAACAGGGTTCACGCAGTATTTT. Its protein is CSARTGFTQYF.

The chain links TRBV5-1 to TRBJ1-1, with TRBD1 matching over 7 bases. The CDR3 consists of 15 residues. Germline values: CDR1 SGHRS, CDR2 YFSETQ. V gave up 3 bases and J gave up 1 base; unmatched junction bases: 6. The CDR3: CASSYRQGGNTEAFF. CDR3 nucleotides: TGCGCCAGCAGCTACAGACAGGGTGGGAACACTGAAGCTTTCTTT. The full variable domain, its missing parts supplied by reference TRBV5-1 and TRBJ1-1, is KAGVTQTPRYLIKTRGQQVTLSCSPISGHRSVSWYQQTPGQGLQFLFEYFSETQRNKGNFPGRFSGRQFSNSRSEMNVSTLELGDSALYLCASSYRQGGNTEAFFGQGTRLTVV.

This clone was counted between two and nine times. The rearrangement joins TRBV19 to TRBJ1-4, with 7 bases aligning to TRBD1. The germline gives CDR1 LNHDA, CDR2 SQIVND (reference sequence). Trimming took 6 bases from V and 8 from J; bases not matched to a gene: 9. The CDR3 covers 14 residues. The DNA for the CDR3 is TGTGCCAGTAGCCTGGGGGACAGAGGGGAAAAACTGTTTTTT. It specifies CASSLGDRGEKLFF.

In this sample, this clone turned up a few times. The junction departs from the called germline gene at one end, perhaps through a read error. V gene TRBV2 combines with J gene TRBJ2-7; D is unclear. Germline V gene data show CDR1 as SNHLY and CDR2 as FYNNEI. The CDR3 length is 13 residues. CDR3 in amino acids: CASRADWSGEEYF. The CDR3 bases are TGTGCCAGCAGAGCTGACTGGTCCGGCGAGGAGTACTTC.